What follows are 26 T cell receptor beta chains derived from one specimen sequenced in a study of CD8+CD57+ T cells in acquired aplastic anemia. Flow cytometry had shown expanded CD8+CD57+ cells in the patients chosen for sequencing. CDR3 and TCR beta VDJ profiling relied on genomic DNA as the template. TCRdb fed the reads into MiXCR, producing one record per CDR3 protein. This table has around 130,000 distinct CDR3 sequences, 58% appearing once. The sequenced material came from sorted CD4+, CD8+, or CD8+CD57+ T cells (not recorded which) from PBMCs. These receptors originate from a human donor with aplastic anemia.

In this sample, this clonotype turned up many times. The J gene is TRBJ2-3, the V gene TRBV24-1; D ambiguous. This CDR3 contains 13 residues. Trimming removed 9 bases at V and 1 base at J, with 10 bases between. Germline V lookup: CDR1 KGHDR, CDR2 SFDVKD. The CDR3 spells CATRPRGTDTQYF. CDR3 sequence (DNA): TGTGCCACCCGCCCAAGGGGCACAGATACGCAGTATTTT.

In its sample, this clonotype was seen a few times. V usage is TRBV28 and J usage is TRBJ1-5; D remains unclear. V lost 6 bases to trimming and J lost 6 bases, with 12 bases between them. The V gene's germline CDR1 is MDHEN and CDR2 SYDVKM. The CDR3 runs to 13 residues. The CDR3 DNA follows: TGTGCCAGCAGCCAAATGAGTGTTCAGCCCCAGCATTTT. Amino acid sequence: CASSQMSVQPQHF.

DNA of the CDR3: TGCGCCAGCGGGGGGGATCAGCCCCAGCATTTT. Translation gives CASGGDQPQHF. This chain links TRBV10-2 with TRBJ1-5; TRBD1 might be the D (5 bases). The germline V gene encodes CDR1 WSHSY and CDR2 SAAADI. CDR3 length: 11 amino acids. Trimming stripped 8 bases from V and 5 bases from J, with 7 bases between.

V and J are TRBV12-3 or TRBV12-4 and TRBJ2-3; D is possibly TRBD2 (5 bases). This CDR3 region has 14 residues. Trimming shortened V by 2 bases and J by 2 bases, and 8 bases separated the two germline ends. The CDR3 loop reads CASSLSSYTDTQYF. CDR3 bases: TGTGCCAGCAGTTTATCTAGCTACACAGATACGCAGTATTTT.

The CDR3 reads CASSSLGLPYGYTF. CDR3 bases: TGTGCCAGCAGCTCCCTGGGGTTACCCTATGGCTACACCTTC. The genes are TRBV9 and TRBJ1-2; D ambiguous. The V gene lost 4 bases and the J gene lost 4 bases, with 14 bases spanning the gap. Looked up from germline, CDR1 is SGDLS and CDR2 is YYNGEE. The CDR3 contains 14 residues.

This clonotype occurred a few times. The rearrangement links TRBV7-8 to TRBJ2-7; no clear D. The J call may be mistaken, given a closer DNA end match to TRBJ2-5. This CDR3 contains 11 residues. Germline loops: CDR1 SGHVS, CDR2 FQNEAQ. CDR3: CASSFRETQYF. As DNA, the CDR3 is TGTGCCAGCAGTTTCCGAGAGACCCAGTACTTC.

The CDR3 coding sequence is TGCAGTGCAGCCGGGACAGGGGGCTCAGATACGCAGTATTTT. This codes for CSAAGTGGSDTQYF. The V gene is TRBV20-1, the J gene TRBJ2-3; 12 bases agree with TRBD1. Per germline, CDR1 DFQATT and CDR2 SNEGSKA (reference sequence). CDR3 length: 14 residues. The V segment lost 6 bases and the J segment 4 bases; nucleotides outside the gene matches: 5.

A single count supports this clonotype. The CDR3 sequence is CSATAFGTSGPGEQYF. CDR3 DNA: TGCAGTGCTACCGCCTTCGGGACTAGCGGACCAGGGGAGCAGTACTTC. V usage is TRBV20-1 and J usage is TRBJ2-7; TRBD2 aligns across 11 bases. CDR1 and CDR2 (germline): DFQATT, SNEGSKA (reference sequence). This CDR3 contains 16 residues. Trimming at V came to 4 bases and at J to 7 bases, leaving 15 bases not matched to a gene.

The chain employs TRBV25-1 and TRBJ1-1, with a possible D match to TRBD1 (5 bases). The CDR3 has 15 amino acids. The V end lost 3 bases, the J end lost 0 bases, and 11 bases lay between the germline ends. Germline V lookup: CDR1 MGHDK, CDR2 SYGVNS. CDR3 sequence (DNA): TGTGCCAGCAGTGAGGCAGGGAACCTGAACACTGAAGCTTTCTTT. Its translation: CASSEAGNLNTEAFF.

The table lists this clonotype with many counts. The rearrangement links TRBV19 to TRBJ2-7, with 9 bases aligning to TRBD1. Germline trimming cut 5 bases from V and 2 bases from J; bases unmatched to any gene: 4. CDR1 LNHDA and CDR2 SQIVND come from the germline V gene (reference sequence). The CDR3 covers 14 residues. In DNA, the CDR3 is TGTGCCAGTAGTGAGACAGGGGGAACCTACGAGCAGTACTTC. It specifies CASSETGGTYEQYF.

Worth noting for this clonotype: An end of the junction does not agree with germline; a read error may underlie this. The rearrangement links TRBV7-9 to TRBJ2-1, with a possible D match to TRBD1 (7 bases). The germline gives CDR1 SEHNR, CDR2 FQNEAQ (reference sequence). This CDR3 is 12 amino acids long. The CDR3 DNA reads as TGTGCCAGCAGCCGGCGACAGGGAGGAGAGGCTTTC. It specifies CASSRRQGGEAF. The full variable domain, with the rest looked up from reference TRBV7-9 and TRBJ2-1, is DTGVSQNPRHKITKRGQNVTFRCDPISEHNRLYWYRQTLGQGPEFLTYFQNEAQLEKSRLLSDRFSAERPKGSFSTLEIQRTEQGDSAMYLCASSRRQGGEAFGPGTRLTVL.

In this sample, this clonotype turned up a few times. The rearrangement links TRBV29-1 to TRBJ2-1; D is ambiguous. This CDR3 region has 16 residues. In germline, CDR1 is SQVTM, CDR2 ANQGSEA. V shed 2 bases and J shed 2 bases, with 16 bases lying between them. The CDR3 protein is CSVEPLSYSAYNEQFF. The CDR3 DNA reads TGCAGCGTTGAACCATTATCCTACTCGGCCTACAATGAGCAGTTCTTC.

The chain has TRBV7-8 and TRBJ2-7, with 10 bases identical to TRBD2. The end of the DNA is better explained by TRBJ2-5, so the J call may be wrong. Germline CDR1 and CDR2: SGHVS and FQNEAQ. This CDR3 is 15 amino acids long. CDR3 sequence: CASSKRASGGETQYF. CDR3 in DNA: TGTGCCAGCAGCAAAAGGGCTAGCGGGGGAGAGACCCAGTACTTC.

The CDR3 region is CSVDTGTEAFF. Here the CDR3 DNA reads TGCAGCGTAGATACCGGGACTGAAGCTTTCTTT. This chain uses TRBV29-1 with TRBJ1-1; D is undetermined. CDR1 and CDR2 (germline): SQVTM, ANQGSEA. This CDR3 is built from 11 residues. V lost 6 bases to trimming and J lost 5 bases, with 10 bases between them.

This clonotype was counted only a few times. The chain uses TRBV24-1 and TRBJ2-1; 7 nucleotides match TRBD1. Germline V gives CDR1 KGHDR, CDR2 SFDVKD. V gave up 3 bases and J gave up 12 bases; unmatched junction bases: 13. CDR3 size: 15 residues. CDR3 nucleotides: TGTGCCACCAGTGATCCACCGACAGGGTCCAAATTGCAGTTCTTC. Protein product: CATSDPPTGSKLQFF.

J is TRBJ1-1 and V is TRBV7-9; D may be TRBD1 (6 bases). CDR1 and CDR2 from the germline V gene are SEHNR and FQNEAQ (reference sequence). The CDR3 runs to 14 residues. Trimming cost V 3 bases and J 5 bases, with 13 bases left between them. In DNA, the CDR3 is TGTGCCAGCAGCTTGGTGGAAGGGGGTACTGAAGCTTTCTTT. It translates to CASSLVEGGTEAFF.

This chain links TRBV19 with TRBJ2-2; maybe TRBD1 (6 bases). CDR1 LNHDA and CDR2 SQIVND come from the germline V gene (reference sequence). V lost 6 bases and J 5 bases, leaving 16 bases between the germline ends. The CDR3 sequence is 15 residues long. The CDR3 is CASRPQGFGTGELFF. CDR3 DNA: TGTGCCAGTAGACCTCAGGGGTTCGGGACCGGGGAGCTGTTTTTT.

The count of this clonotype is one. The chain links TRBV29-1 to TRBJ1-1; TRBD1 is a possible D gene (6 bases). Germline CDR1 and CDR2: SQVTM and ANQGSEA. The CDR3 is made up of 13 amino acids. Trimming stripped 3 bases from V and 3 bases from J, with 11 bases between. CDR3 coding DNA: TGCAGCGTTGACAGGGGTAGGGACACTGAAGCTTTCTTT. It is translated as CSVDRGRDTEAFF. The whole variable domain, filled in from reference TRBV29-1 and TRBJ1-1, reads SAVISQKPSRDICQRGTSLTIQCQVDSQVTMMFWYRQQPGQSLTLIATANQGSEATYESGFVIDKFPISRPNLTFSTLTVSNMSPEDSSIYLCSVDRGRDTEAFFGQGTRLTVV.

This clonotype was detected a few times. The genes are TRBV2 and TRBJ1-2; unclear D gene. Germline CDR1 reads SNHLY; CDR2 reads FYNNEI. This CDR3 region has 13 residues. V gave up 6 bases and J gave up 0 bases, with 8 bases separating them. The CDR3 here is CASRTGSNYGYTF. CDR3 DNA sequence: TGTGCCAGCAGAACCGGGTCTAACTATGGCTACACCTTC.

The rearrangement joins TRBV6-1 to TRBJ1-6; TRBD1 is a possible D gene (6 bases). Per germline, CDR1 MNHNS and CDR2 SASEGT. The V and J ends lost 7 bases and 4 bases respectively, with 14 bases between them. The CDR3 has 15 amino acids. The CDR3, as DNA: TGTGCCAGCACCCCCGGGCAGGGGTATAATTCACCCCTCCACTTT. It yields the protein CASTPGQGYNSPLHF.

The rearrangement uses TRBV7-3 and TRBJ1-1; D gene ambiguous. V was shortened by 2 bases and J by 0 bases, with 10 bases between the two germline ends. The germline gives CDR1 SGHTA, CDR2 FQGTGA. The CDR3 covers 15 residues. This CDR3 reads CASSLGSDLNTEAFF. The CDR3 coding sequence is TGTGCCAGCAGCTTAGGTTCAGACCTGAACACTGAAGCTTTCTTT.

This sequence joins TRBV20-1 and TRBJ1-2; 10 bases align to TRBD1. CDR3 length: 16 residues. The V segment lost 0 bases and the J segment 3 bases; nucleotides outside the gene matches: 7. The germline gives CDR1 DFQATT, CDR2 SNEGSKA (reference sequence). This CDR3 reads CSARDRDRGPDYGYTF. DNA for the CDR3: TGCAGTGCTAGAGATCGAGACAGGGGGCCAGACTATGGCTACACCTTC.

V is TRBV6-1 and J is TRBJ2-7; TRBD1 agrees at 8 bases. Germline-derived CDR1 and CDR2 are MNHNS and SASEGT. The CDR3 extends over 16 amino acids. V lost 2 bases to trimming and J lost 4 bases; unmatched junction nucleotides: 10. CDR3 coding DNA: TGTGCCAGCAGTGAAATTGGTCCAGGGGGCATATACGAGCAGTACTTC. It translates to CASSEIGPGGIYEQYF.

This clonotype showed up many times. The rearrangement joins TRBV29-1 to TRBJ2-1; no clear D. The CDR3 is 10 amino acids. Trimming pared 7 bases from V and 7 bases from J, leaving 8 bases between. Germline CDR1 and CDR2: SQVTM and ANQGSEA. CDR3 in amino acids: CSGTSNEQFF. The CDR3 region has the DNA TGCAGCGGAACTTCGAATGAGCAGTTCTTC.

The V call is TRBV2, the J call TRBJ2-2; D call uncertain. Trimming removed 5 bases at V and 4 bases at J, with 11 bases between. CDR3 length: 14 amino acids. Germline V gives CDR1 SNHLY, CDR2 FYNNEI. The CDR3 DNA follows: TGTGCCAGCAGTAAGACGAGTGCCACCGGGGAGCTGTTTTTT. Amino acids: CASSKTSATGELFF.

This clonotype occurred a few times. The gene calls are TRBV20-1 and TRBJ1-6; a weak D match, TRBD1 (5 bases). V was clipped by 0 bases and J by 3 bases, with 18 bases between them. The length of the CDR3 is 18 residues. Germline V gene data show CDR1 as DFQATT and CDR2 as SNEGSKA (reference sequence). The CDR3 region is CSAREITGPNLYNSPLHF. The CDR3 DNA sequence: TGCAGTGCTAGAGAAATAACAGGTCCGAACCTCTATAATTCACCCCTCCACTTT.